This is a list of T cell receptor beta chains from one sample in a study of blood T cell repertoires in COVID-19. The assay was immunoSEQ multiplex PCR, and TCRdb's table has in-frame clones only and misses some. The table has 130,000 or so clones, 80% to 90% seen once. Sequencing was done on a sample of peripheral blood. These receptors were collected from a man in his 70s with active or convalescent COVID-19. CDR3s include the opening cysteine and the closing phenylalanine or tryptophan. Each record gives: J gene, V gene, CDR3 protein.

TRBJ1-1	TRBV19	CASSRTGRAGTEAFF
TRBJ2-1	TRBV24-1	CATSDFGSGPPEQFF
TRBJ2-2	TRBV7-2	CASSIESGRIDRSTGELFF
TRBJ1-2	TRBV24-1	CATSDPGTGKNGYTF
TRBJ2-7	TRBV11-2	CASSPAGGYYEQYF
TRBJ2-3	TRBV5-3	CARSLGTSSYDTQYF
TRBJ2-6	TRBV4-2	CASSPNPIQGWVSSGANVLTF
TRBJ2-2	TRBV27	CASSLSILRANTGELFF
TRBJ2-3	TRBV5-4	CASSLRDRDTDTQYF
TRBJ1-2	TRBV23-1	CASPSTEDQFPYGYTF
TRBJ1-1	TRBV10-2	CASSEANTEAFF
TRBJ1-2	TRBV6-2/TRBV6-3	CASSSLDTNYGYTF
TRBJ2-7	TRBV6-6	CASSYTGAGEQYF
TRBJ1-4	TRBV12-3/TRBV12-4	CASRGGNEKLFF
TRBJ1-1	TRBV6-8	CASSADRGIMNTEAFF
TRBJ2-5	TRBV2	CASSKDRSELTQYF
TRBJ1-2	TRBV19	CASTRTAYGYTF
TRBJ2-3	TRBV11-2	CAGGRDTDTQYF
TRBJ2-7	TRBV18	CASSTGLAGAYEQYF
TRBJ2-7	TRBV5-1	CASSSPSSGGIDEQYF
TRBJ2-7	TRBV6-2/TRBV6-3	CASSYTGTGAYEQYF
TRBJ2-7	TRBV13	CASRRGLAGVAYEQYF
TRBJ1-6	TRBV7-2	CASSLRQGINSPLHF
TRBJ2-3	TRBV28	CATRAGSTDTQYF
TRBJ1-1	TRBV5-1	CASSLAGVLGDTEAFF
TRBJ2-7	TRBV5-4	CATRGGLSYEQYF
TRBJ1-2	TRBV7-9	CASRGEQGNYGYTF
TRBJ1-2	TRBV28	CASRTGTGGGRVYGYTF
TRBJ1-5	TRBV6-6	CASSYAASNQPQHF
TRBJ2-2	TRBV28	CASSWGTGGPTGELFF
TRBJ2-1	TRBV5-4	CASSLDTESSYNEQFF
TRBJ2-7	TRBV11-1	CASRPRGRHEQYF
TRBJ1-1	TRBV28	CASRGREASEAFF
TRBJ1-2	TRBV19	CASSPTVPPGYTF
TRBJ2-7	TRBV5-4	CASSLPGTSGFYEQYF
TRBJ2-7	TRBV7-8	CASSLTLPSGSRGQYF
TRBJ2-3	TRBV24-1	CATNRGPADTQYF
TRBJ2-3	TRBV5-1	CASSLNSDTQYF
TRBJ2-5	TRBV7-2	CASSRGGTTRQETQYF
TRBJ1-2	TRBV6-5	CASSLAGVDYGYTF
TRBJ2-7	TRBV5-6	CASSLFRVGPTLYEQYF
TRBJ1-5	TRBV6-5	CASSYSGLSNQPQHF
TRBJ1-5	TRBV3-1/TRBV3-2	CASSQDTVNQPQHF
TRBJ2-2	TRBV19	CASSTRIGGNTGELFF
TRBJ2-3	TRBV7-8	CASSFGRGTSTDTQYF
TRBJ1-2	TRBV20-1	CSATGPDGYTF
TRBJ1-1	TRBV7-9	CASSLGQFNGNTEAFF
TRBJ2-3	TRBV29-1	CSVERADTQYF
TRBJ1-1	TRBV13	CASSSGTARPAFF
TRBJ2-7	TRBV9	CASSVEDRGTPSYEQYF